What follows are 18 T cell receptor beta chains derived from one specimen sequenced in a study of blood T cell repertoires in COVID-19. Libraries were prepared by immunoSEQ multiplex PCR; TCRdb keeps only in-frame clonotypes and omits some of them. The sample includes roughly 110,000 clones, around 89% of them seen just once. The sample was peripheral blood. Every receptor here comes from a man aged 50 or older with active or convalescent COVID-19.

This clone occurred a few times. The chain carries TRBV5-1 and TRBJ2-3, with a possible D match to TRBD2 (6 bases). V lost 2 bases, J lost 3 bases, and 16 bases lay in between. Germline V gene lookup returns CDR1 SGHRS and CDR2 YFSETQ. The CDR3 extends over 16 amino acids. The CDR3 spells CASSFVTSHGTDTQYF. CDR3 bases: TGCGCCAGCAGCTTTGTGACTAGTCATGGGACAGATACGCAGTATTTT.

This clone was detected once. The V and J genes are TRBV7-2 and TRBJ2-3, with TRBD2 identical over 11 bases. V shed 4 bases, J shed 7 bases, and the junction held 10 bases outside the gene matches. This CDR3 has 16 residues. Germline V CDR1 and CDR2: SGHTA, FQGNSA. In DNA, the CDR3 is TGTGCCAGCAGCTCCCCCGGGACTAGCGGTATCCATACGCAGTATTTT. Its protein is CASSSPGTSGIHTQYF.

V and J are TRBV5-4 and TRBJ1-2; the D is unclear. The germline CDR1 and CDR2 sequences are SGHNT and YYREEE (reference sequence). The length of the CDR3 is 14 residues. The V and J ends lost 5 bases and 7 bases respectively, with 18 bases between them. Here the CDR3 reads CASRALLGSGGYTF. In DNA, the CDR3 is TGTGCCAGCAGGGCGCTACTGGGAAGCGGTGGCTACACCTTC. Full variable domain (outside the CDR3, taken from reference TRBV5-4 and TRBJ1-2): ETGVTQSPTHLIKTRGQQVTLRCSSQSGHNTVSWYQQALGQGPQFIFQYYREEENGRGNFPPRFSGLQFPNYSSELNVNALELDDSALYLCASRALLGSGGYTFGSGTRLTVV.

V usage is TRBV27 and J usage is TRBJ1-5; 7 bases agree with TRBD1. Trimming took 6 bases from V and 4 from J; bases not matched to a gene: 6. The CDR3 sequence is 14 residues long. The germline CDR1 and CDR2 sequences are MNHEY and SMNVEV (reference sequence). This CDR3 reads CASSRDSGNQPQHF. CDR3 DNA sequence: TGTGCCAGCAGCCGGGACAGTGGAAATCAGCCCCAGCATTTT.

This clone was found once. The CDR3 loop is CASSLSWDRKETQYF. The CDR3 nucleotides are TGTGCCAGCAGTTTATCTTGGGACAGAAAAGAGACCCAGTACTTC. The chain has TRBV27 and TRBJ2-5; TRBD1 matches at 7 bases. The trim removed 0 bases at V and 3 bases at J, leaving 4 bases unmatched. The germline CDR1 and CDR2 sequences are MNHEY and SMNVEV (reference sequence). The CDR3 spans 15 residues.

The DNA of the CDR3 is TGTGCCAGCAGTTATGCGGGGGCCGGGTCCTACGAGCAGTACTTC. Translation gives CASSYAGAGSYEQYF. This chain links TRBV6-5 with TRBJ2-7; D might be TRBD2 (7 bases). Germline V gene lookup returns CDR1 MNHEY and CDR2 SVGAGI. The CDR3 contains 15 residues. V gave up 3 bases and J gave up 1 base, with 13 bases separating them.

The chain is built from TRBV5-1 and TRBJ1-2, with D hard to call. V dropped 0 bases and J dropped 4 bases, with 7 bases sitting between them. This CDR3 is 13 amino acids long. Looked up from germline, CDR1 is SGHRS and CDR2 is YFSETQ. The CDR3 spells CASSLGTSYGYTF. CDR3 coding DNA: TGCGCCAGCAGCTTGGGCACAAGCTATGGCTACACCTTC.

This chain connects TRBV29-1 to TRBJ1-2; no clear D gene. Trimming stripped 1 base from V and 0 bases from J, with 12 bases between. Germline V gene sequence: CDR1 SQVTM, CDR2 ANQGSEA. This CDR3 is 15 amino acids long. The CDR3 loop is CSVEVRDTANYGYTF. CDR3 nucleotides: TGCAGCGTTGAAGTTCGCGACACAGCTAACTATGGCTACACCTTC.

V and J are TRBV14 and TRBJ2-5, with 7 nucleotides matching TRBD1. J gave up 3 bases and V 1 base, and 5 bases lay outside the gene matches. Looked up from germline, CDR1 is SGHDN and CDR2 is FVKESK. CDR3 length: 15 residues. CDR3 sequence: CASSQATGWKETQYF. The CDR3 DNA reads TGTGCCAGCAGCCAAGCGACAGGGTGGAAAGAGACCCAGTACTTC.

This chain connects TRBV5-6 to TRBJ2-3, with 9 positions matching TRBD2. The ends lost 0 bases at V and 3 bases at J; junction bases unmatched: 8. The V gene's germline CDR1 is SGHDT and CDR2 YYEEEE. This CDR3 region has 17 residues. CDR3 sequence reads: CASSLEGGLAGTDTQYF. CDR3 DNA: TGTGCCAGCAGCTTGGAAGGAGGTCTAGCGGGGACAGATACGCAGTATTTT.

This clone was counted a few times. The J gene is TRBJ1-1, the V gene TRBV6-5, with 10 bases that match TRBD1. Germline V gene data show CDR1 as MNHEY and CDR2 as SVGAGI. CDR3 size: 14 residues. V lost 10 bases to trimming and J lost 4 bases; unmatched junction nucleotides: 9. The CDR3 DNA reads TGTGCCACCTCCGGGACAGGGGTTGCCACTGAAGCTTTCTTT. As protein: CATSGTGVATEAFF.

This clone was found a few times. V gene TRBV7-8 combines with J gene TRBJ2-3, with TRBD2 matching over 9 bases. The CDR3 consists of 15 residues. Germline values: CDR1 SGHVS, CDR2 FQNEAQ. The V and J ends lost 0 bases and 7 bases, in that order; junction bases with no gene match: 5. CDR3 sequence: CASSLALAGGNTQYF. The DNA of the CDR3 is TGTGCCAGCAGCTTAGCACTAGCGGGTGGCAATACGCAGTATTTT.

This clone was seen just once. This chain uses TRBV25-1 with TRBJ1-5; D uncertain. The germline V gene has CDR1 MGHDK and CDR2 SYGVNS. The CDR3 extends over 15 amino acids. Trimming left V 3 bases short and J 2 bases short, with 11 bases between. In nucleotides, the CDR3 is TGTGCCAGCAGTGAGAAGTCCACGGGCAATCAGCCCCAGCATTTT. Protein: CASSEKSTGNQPQHF. Drawing the rest from reference TRBV25-1 and TRBJ1-5, the complete variable domain is EADIYQTPRYLVIGTGKKITLECSQTMGHDKMYWYQQDPGMELHLIHYSYGVNSTEKGDLSSESTVSRIRTEHFPLTLESARPSHTSQYLCASSEKSTGNQPQHFGDGTRLSIL.

The chain couples TRBV18 to TRBJ1-3; 8 bases align to TRBD1. Germline V gives CDR1 KGHSH, CDR2 LQKENI. This CDR3 comprises 16 residues. With 2 bases clipped from V and 0 bases from J, the junction kept 3 bases outside the gene matches. The CDR3 region is CASSPGQGSSGNTIYF. CDR3 nucleotides: TGTGCCAGCTCACCAGGACAGGGAAGCTCTGGAAACACCATATATTTT.

This chain joins TRBV7-2 and TRBJ2-1; 10 nucleotides agree with TRBD1. Germline V gene data show CDR1 as SGHTA and CDR2 as FQGNSA. J gave up 9 bases and V 3 bases, and 14 bases lay outside the gene matches. The CDR3 contains 17 residues. The CDR3 loop is CASSFGQGVPRGSEQFF. The CDR3 nucleotides are TGTGCCAGCAGCTTCGGACAGGGGGTCCCGCGCGGTAGTGAGCAGTTCTTC.

The chain joins TRBV27 to TRBJ2-2; weak D call: TRBD2 (7 bases). V lost 8 bases and J 11 bases, leaving 18 bases between the germline ends. Per the germline V gene, CDR1 is MNHEY and CDR2 is SMNVEV (reference sequence). The CDR3 is 13 amino acids. The CDR3 reads CASGRGRGRELFF. As DNA, the CDR3 is TGTGCCAGCGGAAGGGGGAGGGGCAGAGAGCTGTTTTTT.

The J gene is TRBJ2-7, the V gene TRBV7-9; 8 nucleotides line up with TRBD1. The ends lost 2 bases at V and 5 bases at J; junction bases unmatched: 5. Germline V CDR1 and CDR2: SEHNR, FQNEAQ (reference sequence). The CDR3 spans 14 residues. This chain's CDR3 is CASSLPTGVDEQYF. DNA of the CDR3: TGTGCCAGCAGCTTACCGACAGGGGTTGACGAGCAGTACTTC.

This clone was seen just once. The chain combines TRBV7-2 with TRBJ2-5, with 10 positions matching TRBD2. Germline V CDR1 and CDR2: SGHTA, FQGNSA. The CDR3 loop spans 14 amino acids. The V and J ends lost 5 bases and 4 bases, in that order; junction bases with no gene match: 4. CDR3 region: CASSPGLAVETQYF. CDR3 nucleotides: TGTGCCAGCAGCCCTGGACTAGCGGTAGAGACCCAGTACTTC.